This T cell receptor (beta chain) was retrieved from a study of T cell repertoires in cytomegalovirus infection. Turning to the study itself: CMV infection and matching HLA type were both indicated by public TCR beta signatures. Study-wide findings and caveats: HLA-C-restricted CMV-specific TCR beta clonotypes were dominant in the ex vivo response. Carriers of CMV and the relevant HLA type were discriminated by public TCR beta frequency.

TCRdb called the reads again in MiXCR, with one record for every CDR3 protein. The sample holds about 300,000 distinct CDR3 sequences, more than 20% seen once. The length of the CDR3 is 16 residues. Germline CDR1 reads LNHDA; CDR2 reads SQIVND (reference sequence). V lost 7 bases and J lost 5, with 23 bases in between. With respect to this clonotype: No antigen is known for it.

The receptor comes from a human donor in good health (CMV status not recorded). Some clones in this sample may be carry-over from other donors' samples. The gene calls are TRBV19 and TRBJ1-1; D gene uncertain. Sequencing input: PBMCs. CDR3 sequence reads: CASTLATGIGNTEAFF. CDR3 nucleotides: TGTGCCAGTACCCTCGCTACGGGGATCGGGAATACTGAAGCTTTCTTT.